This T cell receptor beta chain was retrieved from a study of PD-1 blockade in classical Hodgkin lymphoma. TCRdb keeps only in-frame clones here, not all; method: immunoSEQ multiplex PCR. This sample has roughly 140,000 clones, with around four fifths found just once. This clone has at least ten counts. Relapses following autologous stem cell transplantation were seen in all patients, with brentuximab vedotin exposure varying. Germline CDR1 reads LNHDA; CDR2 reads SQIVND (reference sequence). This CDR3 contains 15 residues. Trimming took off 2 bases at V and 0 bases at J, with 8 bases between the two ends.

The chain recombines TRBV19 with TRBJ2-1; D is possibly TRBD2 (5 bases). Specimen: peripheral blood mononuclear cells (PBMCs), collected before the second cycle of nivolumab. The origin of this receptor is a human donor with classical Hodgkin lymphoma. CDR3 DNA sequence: TGTGCCAGTAGTATATGGAGGAGCTCCTACAATGAGCAGTTCTTC. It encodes CASSIWRSSYNEQFF.